This passage covers 22 T cell receptor beta chains from one sample sequenced in a study of cytomegalovirus exposure and HLA in healthy donors. Primers included in the PCR were 60 Vbeta and 13 Jbeta primers. TCRdb keeps only in-frame clones here, not all; method: immunoSEQ multiplex PCR. The table records some 70,000 clones, approximately 78% of them present only once. The specimen sequenced was PBMCs. The receptors originated from a human donor in good health.

About this clone itself: An end of the junction does not agree with germline; a read error may underlie this. This chain connects TRBV7-9 to TRBJ2-7, with a possible D match to TRBD1 (6 bases). Germline lookup yields CDR1 SEHNR and CDR2 FQNEAQ (reference sequence). This CDR3 is 12 amino acids long. For the CDR3, the DNA is TGTTCCAGCAGCTTGACAGGCTACGAGCAGTACTTC. This codes for CSSSLTGYEQYF.

The chain couples TRBV18 to TRBJ1-1; D is perhaps TRBD1 (6 bases). The CDR3 covers 15 residues. The V end was cut by 2 bases, the J end by 0 bases, with 10 bases between. Germline assignment: CDR1 KGHSH and CDR2 LQKENI. The CDR3 spells CASSPWGRMNTEAFF. Here the CDR3 DNA reads TGTGCCAGCTCACCATGGGGGCGGATGAACACTGAAGCTTTCTTT.

The chain employs TRBV10-3 and TRBJ2-1; D gene unclear. This CDR3 is 13 amino acids long. CDR1 is ENHRY and CDR2 is SYGVKD in the germline V gene. The ends were cut back, 6 bases at V and 4 bases at J, with 10 bases in the middle. The CDR3 bases are TGTGCCATCAGGTCGACACAATACAATGAGCAGTTCTTC. This translates into CAIRSTQYNEQFF.

The genes are TRBV19 and TRBJ1-6; 9 bases line up with TRBD1. J gave up 7 bases and V 4 bases, and 2 bases lay outside the gene matches. Germline V CDR1 and CDR2: LNHDA, SQIVND (reference sequence). CDR3 length equals 14 residues. The CDR3, as DNA: TGTGCCAGTAGTAGGACAGGGGACAATTCACCCCTCCACTTT. Protein: CASSRTGDNSPLHF.

This clone appeared once. This rearrangement joins TRBV7-2 to TRBJ2-6; TRBD1 matches 7 bases. Losses at the gene ends were 0 bases for V and 5 bases for J; bases not matched to a gene: 7. Germline-derived CDR1 and CDR2 are SGHTA and FQGNSA. The CDR3 is 17 amino acids. The CDR3 nucleotides are TGTGCCAGCAGCTTAGCGCCCCCGACAGGGAGGGCCAACGTCCTGACTTTC. It translates to CASSLAPPTGRANVLTF.

DNA of the CDR3: TGTGCCAGCAGTTTTCGGCGGACAGGGGGTGGCTACACCTTC. It translates to CASSFRRTGGGYTF. The chain combines TRBV28 with TRBJ1-2; 10 bases line up with TRBD1. Germline CDR1 reads MDHEN; CDR2 reads SYDVKM. Trimming cost V 3 bases and J 7 bases; bases outside gene matches: 5. The CDR3 totals 14 residues.

This chain joins TRBV6-1 and TRBJ2-7, with 7 nucleotides matching TRBD2. The length of the CDR3 is 15 residues. V dropped 6 bases and J dropped 2; count of bases not matched to a gene: 10. Germline assignment: CDR1 MNHNS and CDR2 SASEGT. The CDR3, as DNA: TGTGCCAGCAGACAAGCGGGGTCGACTCCCTACGAGCAGTACTTC. Amino acid sequence: CASRQAGSTPYEQYF.

The V and J genes are TRBV29-1 and TRBJ1-1; D gene uncertain. Germline V gene data show CDR1 as SQVTM and CDR2 as ANQGSEA. CDR3 length equals 14 residues. V shed 3 bases and J shed 3 bases, with 14 bases lying between them. CDR3 amino acids: CSVDLREGYTEAFF. DNA for the CDR3: TGCAGCGTTGATTTGAGGGAGGGCTACACTGAAGCTTTCTTT.

Written as DNA, the CDR3 is TGTGCCAGCAGTACAGACGGAAATCAGCCCCAGCATTTT. Its translation is CASSTDGNQPQHF. The chain uses TRBV2 and TRBJ1-5; D gene unclear. The CDR3 contains 13 residues. Germline V CDR1 and CDR2: SNHLY, FYNNEI. The V end was cut by 5 bases, the J end by 4 bases, with 9 bases between.

The rearrangement links TRBV15 to TRBJ2-2, with 8 bases matching TRBD1. The germline V gene encodes CDR1 LNHNV and CDR2 YYDKDF (reference sequence). The junction had 8 bases not matched to a gene; V was cut back by 3 bases and J by 5 bases. The CDR3 is 16 amino acids. The CDR3 nucleotides read TGTGCCACCAGCAGTCAGGAGACAGGGGAGACCGGGGAGCTGTTTTTT. It specifies CATSSQETGETGELFF.

This clone appeared a few times. The genes are TRBV19 and TRBJ2-7; D is perhaps TRBD2 (7 bases). Germline V gene data show CDR1 as LNHDA and CDR2 as SQIVND (reference sequence). CDR3 size: 16 residues. The V end lost 4 bases, the J end lost 2 bases, and 18 bases lay between the germline ends. The CDR3 protein is CASSTHRAGATYEQYF. In DNA, the CDR3 is TGTGCCAGTAGTACCCATCGGGCGGGGGCCACCTACGAGCAGTACTTC.

CDR3 nucleotides: TGTGCCAGCAGCTTGGAGGGTGGCGGGGGGGCAGGGGAGACCCAGTACTTC. Protein: CASSLEGGGGAGETQYF. J is TRBJ2-5 and V is TRBV5-4, with 9 bases aligning to TRBD2. Losses at the gene ends were 0 bases for V and 5 bases for J; bases not matched to a gene: 11. The CDR3 runs 17 residues. Germline-derived CDR1 and CDR2 are SGHNT and YYREEE (reference sequence).

This clone has a single count. V is TRBV6-1 and J is TRBJ2-7; D is undetermined. The J call may be wrong; the DNA end is better matched by TRBJ2-1. The CDR3 contains 13 residues. Germline V gene data show CDR1 as MNHNS and CDR2 as SASEGT. The CDR3 DNA is TGTGCCAGCAGTGGATCCTTACAGAATGAGCAGTTCTTC. Encoded protein: CASSGSLQNEQFF.

The chain is built from TRBV9 and TRBJ2-5; 9 bases match TRBD1. Germline CDR1 and CDR2: SGDLS and YYNGEE. The CDR3 length is 14 residues. V was pared by 4 bases and J by 4 bases, with 5 bases of the junction left unmatched. In DNA, the CDR3 is TGTGCCAGCAGCACGTCGACAGGGGGAGAGACCCAGTACTTC. It encodes CASSTSTGGETQYF.

As regards this clone: A read error may produce the germline difference seen at one junction end. The rearrangement links TRBV6-1 to TRBJ2-4, with D maybe TRBD2 (5 bases). The germline V gene has CDR1 MNHNS and CDR2 SASEGT. This CDR3 is built from 16 residues. As DNA, the CDR3 is TGTGCCAGCAGTGAAAGGACGGGGATAGCCGAAAACATTCAGTACTTC. Residues: CASSERTGIAENIQYF.

The V gene is TRBV2, the J gene TRBJ2-1, with 11 bases that match TRBD2. The germline gives CDR1 SNHLY, CDR2 FYNNEI. The CDR3 length is 15 residues. V shed 6 bases and J 3 bases; nucleotides not matched to a gene: 4. The CDR3, as DNA: TGTGCCAGCAGCCCTCTAGCGGGGGGCTACAATGAGCAGTTCTTC. Translation gives CASSPLAGGYNEQFF.

CDR3 sequence (DNA): TGTGCCAGCAGCTTGTCGCAGGGGATGAACACTGAAGCTTTCTTT. Translated, it gives CASSLSQGMNTEAFF. The genes are TRBV5-4 and TRBJ1-1; a possible D gene is TRBD1 (6 bases). V dropped 1 base and J dropped 0 bases, with 10 bases sitting between them. CDR1 is SGHNT, CDR2 YYREEE, per germline (reference sequence). The CDR3 sequence is 15 residues long. The full variable domain, its missing parts supplied by reference TRBV5-4 and TRBJ1-1, is ETGVTQSPTHLIKTRGQQVTLRCSSQSGHNTVSWYQQALGQGPQFIFQYYREEENGRGNFPPRFSGLQFPNYSSELNVNALELDDSALYLCASSLSQGMNTEAFFGQGTRLTVV.

The J gene is TRBJ1-4, the V gene TRBV14; the match to TRBD1 covers 7 bases. The trim removed 1 base at V and 6 bases at J, leaving 5 bases unmatched. The CDR3 runs 15 residues. The germline gives CDR1 SGHDN, CDR2 FVKESK. The CDR3 protein is CASSQVLGGDEKLFF. The CDR3 DNA reads TGTGCCAGCAGCCAAGTACTAGGGGGCGATGAAAAACTGTTTTTT.

The J gene is TRBJ2-1, the V gene TRBV27, with 12 bases fitting TRBD2. V trimming: 5 bases; J trimming: 11 bases; junction bases outside the gene matches: 7. The CDR3 runs 14 residues. Germline loops: CDR1 MNHEY, CDR2 SMNVEV (reference sequence). The CDR3 bases are TGTGCCAGCAGTAGCTGGACTAGCGGGGAGAAGCAGTTCTTC. Translated: CASSSWTSGEKQFF.

The chain combines TRBV7-2 with TRBJ2-3; TRBD2 aligns across 10 bases. The CDR3 covers 16 residues. V lost 5 bases, J lost 5 bases, and 10 bases stayed unmatched. Germline V gene sequence: CDR1 SGHTA, CDR2 FQGNSA. The CDR3, as DNA: TGTGCCAGCAGCCACCAAGCGGGGGGGTGGGTAGATACGCAGTATTTT. Translation: CASSHQAGGWVDTQYF.

The chain joins TRBV4-3 to TRBJ1-6; D possibly corresponds to TRBD1 (5 bases). Deletions cut 0 bases from V and 4 bases from J, with 13 bases between. Germline V gene sequence: CDR1 LGHNA, CDR2 YSLEER. The CDR3 consists of 17 residues. CDR3 loop: CASSQDNGGGYNSPLHF. The CDR3, as DNA: TGCGCCAGCAGCCAAGATAACGGGGGGGGGTATAATTCACCCCTCCACTTT.

The rearrangement joins TRBV11-3 to TRBJ2-1, with a weak D call TRBD2 (5 bases). The CDR3 consists of 13 residues. Trimming took off 8 bases at V and 8 bases at J, with 16 bases between the two ends. Germline lookup yields CDR1 SGHNT and CDR2 YENEEA. The DNA for the CDR3 is TGTGCCAGCCGAGGGAAACCCCAGGATGAGCAGTTCTTC. It is translated as CASRGKPQDEQFF.